The entry below describes one TCR beta chain. Its specificity is unknown. After 5'RACE with constant-segment primers, TCR alpha and TCR beta cDNA libraries carrying sample barcodes and UMIs were obtained. TCRdb reanalysed the 5' RACE reads using MiXCR and keeps one entry per CDR3 protein. The table has about 240,000 distinct CDR3 sequences, roughly a tenth seen once. The data belong to a study of T-cell memory formation after mild COVID-19. Germline CDR1 and CDR2: SEHNR and FQNEAQ (reference sequence). The CDR3 loop spans 16 amino acids. With V trimmed by 5 bases and J by 6 bases, 12 bases remained unmatched. Findings and limits, study-wide: Mostly located in CM and EM were contracting CD4+ clones, with contracting CD8+ clones located in EMRA.

Source material: PBMCs or a T cell subset sorted from them (not recorded which). The TCR sequence derives from a man aged 18 to 35 who had mild COVID-19 (a few samples of this study predate the infection). Cell type and time point are not known. The J gene is TRBJ2-2, the V gene TRBV7-9; 7 bases agree with TRBD1. The CDR3 nucleotides are TGTGCCAGCAGCCCTGCAATACAGGGGCCAGCCGGGGAGCTGTTTTTT. This sequence encodes CASSPAIQGPAGELFF. Variable domain in full (rest from reference TRBV7-9 and TRBJ2-2): DTGVSQNPRHKITKRGQNVTFRCDPISEHNRLYWYRQTLGQGPEFLTYFQNEAQLEKSRLLSDRFSAERPKGSFSTLEIQRTEQGDSAMYLCASSPAIQGPAGELFFGEGSRLTVL.